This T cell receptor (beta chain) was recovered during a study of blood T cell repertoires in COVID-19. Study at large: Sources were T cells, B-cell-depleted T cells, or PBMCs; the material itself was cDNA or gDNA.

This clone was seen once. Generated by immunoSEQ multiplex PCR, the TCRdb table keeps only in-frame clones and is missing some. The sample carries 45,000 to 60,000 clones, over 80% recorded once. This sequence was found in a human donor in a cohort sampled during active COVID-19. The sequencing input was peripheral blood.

The DNA of the CDR3 is TGTGCCAGCAGCACAGACCTAGGGGGCTATGGCTACACCTTC. The encoded protein is CASSTDLGGYGYTF. The chain joins TRBV9 to TRBJ1-2; the D gene is possibly TRBD1 (6 bases). Germline lookup yields CDR1 SGDLS and CDR2 YYNGEE. This CDR3 is built from 14 residues. V was shortened by 4 bases and J by 4 bases, with 14 bases between the two germline ends.